The sequence of this TCR beta chain was determined in a study of regulatory T cells in long-lasting Graves disease. The germline V gene encodes CDR1 LGHDT and CDR2 YNNKEL (reference sequence). The CDR3 runs 15 residues. Study-wide results and caveats: In persistent patients, shared public clonotypes (around 2,500) outnumbered those in new patients (about 1,000). Preferential use of TRBV28, TRBJ1-2 and TRBJ2-5 was seen in persistent disease.

Time point denoted: newly diagnosed GD, antithyroid drugs for less than 3 months. The authors made the TCR library using RNA they extracted from PBMCs. According to the study, TCR beta libraries were built with iRepertoire HTBI primers and CDR3-region Arm-PCR. One entry per CDR3 protein, called by TCRdb with MiXCR from the multiplex PCR reads. The sample contains 420,000 or so distinct CDR3 sequences, about a sixth of which appear only once. The sample holds a few counts of this clonotype. What it binds is unknown. The sample was also linked to a second study, of T cells in Graves' hyperthyroidism and ophthalmopathy. That paper notes: The authors deemed Graves' hyperthyroidism stable absent ophthalmopathy progression within 18 months. Among clonotypes expanded in thyroid above 0.001, most were also found in blood.

The sequence derives from a woman aged 18-35 years with Graves disease. Here the sequenced sample was peripheral blood mononuclear cells (PBMCs), taken at new diagnosis, from a patient treated with antithyroid drugs. This rearrangement joins TRBV3-1 to TRBJ2-3; the D is unclear. The end of the DNA is better explained by TRBJ2-7, so the J call may be wrong. This CDR3 reads CASSQEGYPTYEQYF. The CDR3 coding sequence is TGTGCCAGCAGCCAAGAAGGGTACCCGACCTACGAGCAGTACTTC.